This T cell receptor (beta chain) comes out of a study of T cells in Graves' hyperthyroidism and ophthalmopathy. Points from the study as a whole: Ophthalmopathy stood apart from stable hyperthyroidism in a 13 V-J model. Most expanded thyroid clonotypes above 0.001 also appeared in blood.

This clonotype has at least ten counts. Its target is unknown. Hyperthyroidism of Graves' type that showed no ophthalmopathy progression within 18 months was stable. CDR1 and CDR2 (germline): SEHNR, FQNEAQ (reference sequence). Trimming took off 1 base at V and 10 bases at J, with 8 bases between the two ends. CDR3 length: 12 amino acids. From RNA transcripts, TCR beta CDR3 regions were amplified. Initially, a first-round RT-PCR of the TCR CDR3 employed the HTBI primer set. One entry per CDR3 protein results from TCRdb running MiXCR on the multiplex PCR reads. The table lists fewer than 350,000 distinct CDR3 sequences, roughly 21% of them singletons, with over 45% in the top ten.

This clonotype was sampled from a woman between 45 and 60 years old with Graves' hyperthyroidism. The chain is built from TRBV7-9 and TRBJ2-1, with no clear D. Material: blood. DNA of the CDR3: TGTGCCAGCAGCTTAGTAGTTCCAGAGCAGTTCTTC. It translates to CASSLVVPEQFF.